Listed below are T cell receptor beta chains from one sample, sequenced in a study of T cell responses to AZD1222 COVID-19 vaccine. The protocol was immunoSEQ multiplex PCR, while the TCRdb copy is restricted to in-frame clones and leaves out a portion. The sample has around 140,000 clones, 80% to 90% seen once; the top ten hold about 5%. The sample was peripheral blood, taken on day 0 of AZD1222 vaccination. These TCRs come from an adult in good health. The CDR3 runs from the conserved cysteine through the conserved F or W. The D gene is left open where the match is weak. Only part of the rows carry a size: once, few, many, or a class if the clone is expanded.

CDR3nt,CDR3aa,j_gene,abundance,d_gene,v_gene
TGTGCCAGCAGCCCTCCGGGACAGGGGTCCCTTTCCTATAATTCACCCCTCCACTTT,CASSPPGQGSLSYNSPLHF,TRBJ1-6,few,-,TRBV21-1
TGTGCCACCAGCAGAGAGGCGGGATCCTACAATGAGCAGTTCTTC,CATSREAGSYNEQFF,TRBJ2-1,-,-,TRBV15
TGTGCCAGCAGAACGCGGGCTAATGAAAAACTGTTTTTT,CASRTRANEKLFF,TRBJ1-4,-,-,TRBV2
TGTGCCAGCAGTGAATACGGGGGCTGGTCCTACGAGCAGTACTTC,CASSEYGGWSYEQYF,TRBJ2-7,-,-,TRBV25-1
TGTGCCAGCAGTACGGTAGGGGATACGCAGTATTTT,CASSTVGDTQYF,TRBJ2-3,-,-,TRBV7-8
TGTGCCAGCAGTGAACTTTGGGGCCTCGAGCAGTACTTC,CASSELWGLEQYF,TRBJ2-7,-,-,TRBV6-1
TGTGCCAGCTTGGGATCAACAGGATCTGCGAGGGGAAACACCATATATTTT,CASLGSTGSARGNTIYF,TRBJ1-3,few,-,TRBV28
TGTGCCAGCAGTTACTCGACCGGGCAGTTCAATCAGCCCCAGCATTTT,CASSYSTGQFNQPQHF,TRBJ1-5,few,-,TRBV6-2/TRBV6-3
TGTGCCAGCAGTTCTAGCGGGAGGGCGCGTGGGGAGCTGTTTTTT,CASSSSGRARGELFF,TRBJ2-2,-,TRBD2,TRBV28
TGTGCCAGCAGCCTACGGCGGGACAGGGGTGAAACTGAAGCTTTCTTT,CASSLRRDRGETEAFF,TRBJ1-1,-,TRBD1,TRBV7-8
TGTGCCAGCAGTGAAAGGCAGGGAATGGGGAGAAGAGAGAATCAGCCCCAGCATTTT,CASSERQGMGRRENQPQHF,TRBJ1-5,-,-,TRBV2
TGTGCCAGCAGCCATGGATGGGGGGAGGTCTTAGCGGAGACCCAGTACTTC,CASSHGWGEVLAETQYF,TRBJ2-5,-,-,TRBV11-2
TGTGCCAGCAGCTTAGCCTATCTCTCCTACGAGCAGTACTTC,CASSLAYLSYEQYF,TRBJ2-7,-,-,TRBV11-2
TGTGCCAGCAGTGGGACAGGGCGGAAGGTTCGCACTGAAGCTTTCTTT,CASSGTGRKVRTEAFF,TRBJ1-1,once,TRBD1,TRBV6-1
TGTGCCAGCAGCTTTCGACAGGCGGGAAACACTGAAGCTTTCTTT,CASSFRQAGNTEAFF,TRBJ1-1,-,-,TRBV7-2
TGCGCCAGCAGTGAGAGGGGACAGAACTCCTACGAGCAGTACTTC,CASSERGQNSYEQYF,TRBJ2-7,-,TRBD1,TRBV10-2
TGTGCCAGCAGCAAAGGGCTGGCGGGCTACACCTTC,CASSKGLAGYTF,TRBJ1-2,-,-,TRBV6-2/TRBV6-3
TGTGCCAGCAGCTTATTGGGAGTCGGAGGAGGAGATAACTATGGCTACACCTTC,CASSLLGVGGGDNYGYTF,TRBJ1-2,once,-,TRBV7-2
TGTGCCAGCAGCTTAGACCACTACGAGCAGTACTTC,CASSLDHYEQYF,TRBJ2-7,-,-,TRBV7-2
TGCAGCGTTCAGTCCCCGGGGGAGCTGTTTTTT,CSVQSPGELFF,TRBJ2-2,-,-,TRBV29-1
TGTGCCAGCGGGAAAACAGGGAATTCACCCCTCCACTTT,CASGKTGNSPLHF,TRBJ1-6,-,-,TRBV7-9
TGTGCCAGCAGCCACCCGGGACTCTACAATGAGCAGTTCTTC,CASSHPGLYNEQFF,TRBJ2-1,-,-,TRBV7-3
TGCGCCAGCAGCCAGGGACTAGCGGGAGAGCAGTTCTTC,CASSQGLAGEQFF,TRBJ2-1,-,TRBD2,TRBV5-1
TGTGCCAGCAGCAAGACAACAGGGGGCACTAATGAAAAACTGTTTTTT,CASSKTTGGTNEKLFF,TRBJ1-4,once,TRBD1,TRBV7-8
TGTGCCAGCAGCTTCATCGGTACGCAGTATTTT,CASSFIGTQYF,TRBJ2-3,-,-,TRBV7-2
TGCAGTGCTAGTCGGCAAACTGAAGCTTTCTTT,CSASRQTEAFF,TRBJ1-1,-,-,TRBV20-1
TGTGCCAGCAGCTTAAGACTGTACGGGAGTGACGAGCAGTACTTC,CASSLRLYGSDEQYF,TRBJ2-7,-,-,TRBV7-2
TGTGCCAGCAGTTTAGGGCCACCAGGGCGGACCCAGTACTTC,CASSLGPPGRTQYF,TRBJ2-5,once,-,TRBV27
TGTGCCAGCAGCGAACAAGGGTTTGACACTGAAGCTTTCTTT,CASSEQGFDTEAFF,TRBJ1-1,-,-,TRBV11-2
TGTGCCAGCAGCTCTAGCGGGAGGCCCCTGGAGGAGCAGTTCTTC,CASSSSGRPLEEQFF,TRBJ2-1,-,TRBD2,TRBV5-4
TGTGCCAGCAGTCCGCACATAGCGGGAGGCACAGATACGCAGTATTTT,CASSPHIAGGTDTQYF,TRBJ2-3,-,TRBD2,TRBV6-6
TGTGCCAGCAGCCCCGGGACACGCTCCTCCTACGAGCAGTACTTC,CASSPGTRSSYEQYF,TRBJ2-7,-,-,TRBV13
TGTGCCAGCAGTGGGGACAGTAACTATGGCTACACCTTC,CASSGDSNYGYTF,TRBJ1-2,-,TRBD1,TRBV2
TGTGCCAGCAGCTCGGACATGGGGACAGATACGCAGTATTTT,CASSSDMGTDTQYF,TRBJ2-3,-,-,TRBV7-2
TGTGCCAGCAACTTAGCGGGAGAAGGGACCGGGGAGCTGTTTTTT,CASNLAGEGTGELFF,TRBJ2-2,-,TRBD2,TRBV7-6
TGTGCCAGCAGCCGCCGGGACAGCCTCACAGATACGCAGTATTTT,CASSRRDSLTDTQYF,TRBJ2-3,-,TRBD1,TRBV7-9
TGTGCCAGCAGTACTGGTTTCCGTTTCTCTTCTAGGGAGACCCAGTACTTC,CASSTGFRFSSRETQYF,TRBJ2-5,-,-,TRBV27
TGCAGCGTTCGTATAGCGGGAGGGCCCTACGAGCAGTACTTC,CSVRIAGGPYEQYF,TRBJ2-7,-,TRBD2,TRBV29-1
TGTGCCACCAGTGATGGGGGAGTTCAAGGGCAGTTCTTC,CATSDGGVQGQFF,TRBJ2-1,-,-,TRBV24-1
TGTGCCAGCAGCTTAGAAGGGGGAACTGAAGCTTTCTTT,CASSLEGGTEAFF,TRBJ1-1,-,-,TRBV7-9
TGTGCCAGCAGCACAGGGGATGCTCCAGATACGCAGTATTTT,CASSTGDAPDTQYF,TRBJ2-3,few,TRBD1,TRBV6-2/TRBV6-3
TGTGCCAGCATTCAGGGGTTGGTCCCCTACGAGCAGTACTTC,CASIQGLVPYEQYF,TRBJ2-7,-,-,TRBV28
TGTGCCAGCACTTATTGGATCCGGGCACAGAGCTCTGGAAACACCATATATTTT,CASTYWIRAQSSGNTIYF,TRBJ1-3,-,-,TRBV2
TGCAGCGTTGAGCCAGGGGGCACAGATACGCAGTATTTT,CSVEPGGTDTQYF,TRBJ2-3,-,-,TRBV29-1
TGTGCCAGCAGTCCTTGGGACAGGGTAAATGAAAAACTGTTTTTT,CASSPWDRVNEKLFF,TRBJ1-4,-,TRBD1,TRBV27
TGTGCCAGCTCACCACAAGAGACCCAGTACTTC,CASSPQETQYF,TRBJ2-5,few,-,TRBV18
TGTGCCAGCTCACCAACCGGGACAGGGGGAGGTCAGCCCCAGCATTTT,CASSPTGTGGGQPQHF,TRBJ1-5,-,TRBD1,TRBV18
TGTGCCAGCAGCCAAGATTTGGGGTCCTACAATGAGCAGTTCTTC,CASSQDLGSYNEQFF,TRBJ2-1,-,-,TRBV14
TGCAGCGTTGAGGGGGTAACTGAAGCTTTCTTT,CSVEGVTEAFF,TRBJ1-1,-,-,TRBV29-1
TGCGCCAGCAGCCAAGTGGGGGGGGCATTGGGTTCACCCCTCCACTTT,CASSQVGGALGSPLHF,TRBJ1-6,-,-,TRBV4-1
TGTGCCAGCACTCAGGGGGGGGAGTCCTACAATGAGCAGTTCTTC,CASTQGGESYNEQFF,TRBJ2-1,-,-,TRBV6-5
TGTGCCAGCAGCCCACCCCAGGGGCCTTACCCCCGGAATTCACCCCTCCACTTT,CASSPPQGPYPRNSPLHF,TRBJ1-6,-,-,TRBV7-7
TGCGCCAGCAGCTTGGCCCCCCGGAGCTCTGGAAACACCATATATTTT,CASSLAPRSSGNTIYF,TRBJ1-3,-,-,TRBV5-1